This TCR beta chain was obtained from a study of blood T cell repertoires in COVID-19. TCRdb's copy holds only in-frame clones and misses some; the assay was immunoSEQ multiplex PCR. This table holds approximately 400,000 clones, around 83% found once. The V gene's germline CDR1 is LNHDA and CDR2 SQIVND (reference sequence). With V trimmed by 7 bases and J by 7 bases, 13 bases remained unmatched. There are 16 residues in the CDR3. V usage is TRBV19 and J usage is TRBJ1-2, with TRBD1 matching 12 bases. The TCR originated in a woman in her forties or fifties who had recovered from COVID-19. The specimen was PBMCs or T cells enriched from blood (not recorded which). CDR3 DNA: TGTGCCAGTAACCCGACGACCGGGACAGGGGGCCTTGGCTACACCTTC. Encoded protein: CASNPTTGTGGLGYTF.